This T cell receptor (beta chain) originates from a study of beta chain features in type 1 diabetes. Study-wide results and caveats: Patients with type 1 diabetes showed fewer VDJ junction insertions and more deletions.

Expressed TCRB transcripts were sequenced because the isolated RNA had all been reverse transcribed beforehand. Clones were read by immunoSEQ multiplex PCR, and TCRdb kept only the in-frame ones, dropping some. The table lists around 44,000 clones, approximately 53% of them singletons. Trimming cost V 3 bases and J 1 base; bases outside gene matches: 7. There are 17 residues in the CDR3. From germline, CDR1 is SEHNR and CDR2 FQNEAQ (reference sequence). Regarding this clone: Its target is not known.

The sample consisted of stem cell memory CD4+ T cells from blood. The TCR originated in a woman in her thirties in good health. J is TRBJ2-3 and V is TRBV7-9; 10 bases match TRBD1. CDR3 region: CASSFRQGAARTDTQYF. CDR3 sequence (DNA): TGTGCCAGCAGCTTTAGACAGGGGGCGGCGCGCACAGATACGCAGTATTTT. Together with reference TRBV7-9 and TRBJ2-3, the CDR3 gives the full variable domain: DTGVSQNPRHKITKRGQNVTFRCDPISEHNRLYWYRQTLGQGPEFLTYFQNEAQLEKSRLLSDRFSAERPKGSFSTLEIQRTEQGDSAMYLCASSFRQGAARTDTQYFGPGTRLTVL.